This T cell receptor beta chain derives from a study of blood T cells in healthy people across ages. The CDR3 has 14 amino acids. Germline loops: CDR1 ENHRY, CDR2 SYGVKD. Together with a sample-barcoded 5' primer, a J-beta primer mix was included in a second PCR lasting about 7 to 11 cycles. In TCRdb, the 5' RACE reads were re-called with MiXCR into one record per CDR3 protein. The data show under 1 million distinct CDR3 sequences, more than 40% seen once. About this clonotype: Its target is unknown. At one of its ends the junction is not consistent with the germline gene, which may arise from a read error.

Overall study results and limits: Observed TCR beta diversity per million T cells went down as age went up. This fall followed a roughly linear course with age. Relative to aged donors, long-lived donors carried more naive CD4+ cells and displayed higher diversity. Underestimates were what the diversity estimates from one million T cells were considered to be. A strong correlation was found between TCR beta diversity and the percentage of naive T cells.

Input material: blood. This sequence was found in a man in his sixties in good health. The J gene is TRBJ2-7, the V gene TRBV10-3; D is unclear. The CDR3 sequence is CAISEARTSHEQYF. CDR3 in DNA: TGTGCCATCAGTGAGGCACGAACCTCCCACGAGCAGTACTTC.